Here is one T cell receptor beta chain with its context. The target antigen is unknown. Sequencing was performed with immunoSEQ multiplex PCR; in TCRdb, only in-frame clones are kept and a portion is missing. The profile shows 85,000 to 100,000 clones, 70% to 90% of them singletons. This sample stems from a study of a mutant IDH1 vaccine in newly diagnosed glioma. Study information: The treated population exhibited a male proportion of around 62%, a female proportion of about 40%, and a mean age of about 40 years. Whole-study findings and limits: A vaccine-induced immune response developed in roughly 93% of the patients. Seemingly, top peripheral T cell clonotype changes bore no relation to pseudoprogression.

Specified time point: baseline, week 1 (first vaccination visit). Stated treatment: pre-vaccination baseline after standard-of-care therapy. New WHO grade 3 or 4 astrocytomas that were IDH1-mutant and ATRX-lost had been found in donors. Sequencing used PBMCs, obtained from a glioma patient treated with radiotherapy, temozolomide or both. This clonotype was sampled from a woman in her 50s with glioma.

In DNA, the CDR3 is TGTGCCAGCAGCTTGGGACAGGCCACAGATACGCAGTATTTT. This gives the protein CASSLGQATDTQYF. The V gene is TRBV5-6, the J gene TRBJ2-3, with D possibly TRBD1 on 6 matching bases. The germline gives CDR1 SGHDT, CDR2 YYEEEE. The V end lost 0 bases, the J end lost 2 bases, and 7 bases lay between the germline ends. This CDR3 spans 14 amino acids.